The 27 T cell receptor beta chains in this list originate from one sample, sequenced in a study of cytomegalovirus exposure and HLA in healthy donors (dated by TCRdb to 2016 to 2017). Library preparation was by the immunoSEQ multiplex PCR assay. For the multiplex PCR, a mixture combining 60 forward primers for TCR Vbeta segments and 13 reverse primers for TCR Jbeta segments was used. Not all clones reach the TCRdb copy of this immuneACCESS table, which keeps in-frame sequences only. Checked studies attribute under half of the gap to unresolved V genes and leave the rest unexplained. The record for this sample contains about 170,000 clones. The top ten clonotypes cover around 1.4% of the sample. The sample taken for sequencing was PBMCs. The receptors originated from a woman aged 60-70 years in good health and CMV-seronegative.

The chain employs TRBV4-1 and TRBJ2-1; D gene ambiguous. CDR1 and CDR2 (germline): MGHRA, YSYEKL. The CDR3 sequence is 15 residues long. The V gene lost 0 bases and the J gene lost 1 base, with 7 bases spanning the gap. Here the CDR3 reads CASSQENYSYNEQFF. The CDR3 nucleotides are TGCGCCAGCAGCCAAGAAAATTATTCCTACAATGAGCAGTTCTTC.

The CDR3 coding sequence is TGCAGTGCTAGACAGGGGTACGGCTACACCTTC. The encoded protein is CSARQGYGYTF. V gene TRBV20-1 combines with J gene TRBJ1-2; D possibly corresponds to TRBD1 (6 bases). CDR3 length: 11 residues. Trimming removed 2 bases from V and 8 bases from J, with 9 bases in between. Germline CDR1 DFQATT, CDR2 SNEGSKA (reference sequence).

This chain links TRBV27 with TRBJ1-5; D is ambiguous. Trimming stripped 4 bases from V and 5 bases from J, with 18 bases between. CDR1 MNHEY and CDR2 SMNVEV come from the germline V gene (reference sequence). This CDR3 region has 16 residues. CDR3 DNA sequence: TGTGCCAGCAGTTCACTAGTCGGCGCCCAAGATCAGCCCCAGCATTTT. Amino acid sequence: CASSSLVGAQDQPQHF.

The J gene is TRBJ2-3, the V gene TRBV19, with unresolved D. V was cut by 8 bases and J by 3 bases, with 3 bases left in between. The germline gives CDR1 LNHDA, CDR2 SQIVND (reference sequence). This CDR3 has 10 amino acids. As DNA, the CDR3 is TGTGCCAGTGAGACAGATACGCAGTATTTT. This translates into CASETDTQYF. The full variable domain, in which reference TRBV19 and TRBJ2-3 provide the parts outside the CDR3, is DGGITQSPKYLFRKEGQNVTLSCEQNLNHDAMYWYRQDPGQGLRLIYYSQIVNDFQKGDIAEGYSVSREKKESFPLTVTSAQKNPTAFYLCASETDTQYFGPGTRLTVL.

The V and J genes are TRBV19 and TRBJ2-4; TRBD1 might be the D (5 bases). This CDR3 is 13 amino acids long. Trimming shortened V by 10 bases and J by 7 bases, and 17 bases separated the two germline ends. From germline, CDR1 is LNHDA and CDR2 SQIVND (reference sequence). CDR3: CATLNPKGNIQYF. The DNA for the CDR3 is TGTGCCACTCTAAACCCCAAGGGGAACATTCAGTACTTC.

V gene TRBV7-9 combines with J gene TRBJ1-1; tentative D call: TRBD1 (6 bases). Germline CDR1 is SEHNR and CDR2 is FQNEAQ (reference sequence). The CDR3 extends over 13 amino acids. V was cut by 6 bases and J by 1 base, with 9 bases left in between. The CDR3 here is CASSRQENTEAFF. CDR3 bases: TGTGCCAGCAGTCGACAGGAGAACACTGAAGCTTTCTTT.

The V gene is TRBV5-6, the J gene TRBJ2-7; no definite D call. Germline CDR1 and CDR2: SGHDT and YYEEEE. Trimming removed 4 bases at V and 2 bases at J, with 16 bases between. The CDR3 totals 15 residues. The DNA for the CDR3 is TGTGCCAGCAGCGCGAGGTCACTTAGAACCTACGAGCAGTACTTC. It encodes CASSARSLRTYEQYF.

The CDR3 protein is CSVLTGGVGNTIYF. The CDR3 nucleotides read TGCAGCGTTTTAACAGGGGGCGTAGGAAACACCATATATTTT. V and J are TRBV29-1 and TRBJ1-3, with 9 bases aligning to TRBD1. In germline, CDR1 is SQVTM, CDR2 ANQGSEA. CDR3 length: 14 amino acids. Losses at the gene ends were 5 bases for V and 4 bases for J; bases not matched to a gene: 6. The full variable domain, its missing parts supplied by reference TRBV29-1 and TRBJ1-3, is SAVISQKPSRDICQRGTSLTIQCQVDSQVTMMFWYRQQPGQSLTLIATANQGSEATYESGFVIDKFPISRPNLTFSTLTVSNMSPEDSSIYLCSVLTGGVGNTIYFGEGSWLTVV.

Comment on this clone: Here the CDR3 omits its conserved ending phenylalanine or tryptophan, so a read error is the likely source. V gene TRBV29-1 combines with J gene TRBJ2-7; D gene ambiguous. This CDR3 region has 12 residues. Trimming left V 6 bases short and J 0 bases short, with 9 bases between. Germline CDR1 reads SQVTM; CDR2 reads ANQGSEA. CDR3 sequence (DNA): TGCAGCGTAACCGGGTCCTCCTACGAGCAGTACCTC. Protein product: CSVTGSSYEQYL.

Here the CDR3 reads CASSIYTGELFF. Written as DNA, the CDR3 is TGTGCCAGCAGTATCTACACCGGGGAGCTGTTTTTT. The chain recombines TRBV6-1 with TRBJ2-2; D is uncertain. V lost 5 bases and J lost 3, with 4 bases in between. The CDR3 runs to 12 residues. The V gene's germline CDR1 is MNHNS and CDR2 SASEGT.

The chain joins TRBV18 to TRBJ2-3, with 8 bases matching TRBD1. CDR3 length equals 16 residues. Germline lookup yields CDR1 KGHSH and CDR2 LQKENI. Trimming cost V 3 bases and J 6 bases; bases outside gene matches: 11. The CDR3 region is CASSPQSGGPGDTQYF. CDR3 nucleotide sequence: TGTGCCAGCTCACCTCAGTCAGGGGGCCCGGGCGATACGCAGTATTTT. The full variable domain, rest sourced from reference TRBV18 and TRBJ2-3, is NAGVMQNPRHLVRRRGQEARLRCSPMKGHSHVYWYRQLPEEGLKFMVYLQKENIIDESGMPKERFSAEFPKEGPSILRIQQVVRGDSAAYFCASSPQSGGPGDTQYFGPGTRLTVL.

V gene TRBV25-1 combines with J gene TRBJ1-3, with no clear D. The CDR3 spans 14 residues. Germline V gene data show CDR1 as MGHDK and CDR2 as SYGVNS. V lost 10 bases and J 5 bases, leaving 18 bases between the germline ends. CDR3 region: CATQRPGMRNTIYF. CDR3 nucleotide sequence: TGTGCCACTCAAAGACCGGGTATGAGAAACACCATATATTTT.

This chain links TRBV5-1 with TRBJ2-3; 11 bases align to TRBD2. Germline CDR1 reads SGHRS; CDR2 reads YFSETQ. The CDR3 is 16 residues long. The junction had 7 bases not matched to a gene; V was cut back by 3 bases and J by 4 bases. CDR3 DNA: TGCGCCAGCAGCTACAGTAGCGGGGGGGCTGCAGATACGCAGTATTTT. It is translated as CASSYSSGGAADTQYF.

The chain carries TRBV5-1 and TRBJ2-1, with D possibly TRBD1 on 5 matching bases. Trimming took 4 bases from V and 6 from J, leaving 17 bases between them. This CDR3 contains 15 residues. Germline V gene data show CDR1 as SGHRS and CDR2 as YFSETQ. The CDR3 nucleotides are TGCGCCAGCAGCCTAGGAGCCCAGGGCGGCAATGAGCAGTTCTTC. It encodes CASSLGAQGGNEQFF.

CDR3 in DNA: TGCGCCAGCAGCAAGGGGTCCGGCAATGAGCAGTTCTTC. Protein: CASSKGSGNEQFF. V gene TRBV5-1 combines with J gene TRBJ2-1; TRBD1 might be the D (5 bases). Trimming shortened V by 4 bases and J by 6 bases, and 11 bases separated the two germline ends. Germline V gene data show CDR1 as SGHRS and CDR2 as YFSETQ. The CDR3 is made up of 13 amino acids.

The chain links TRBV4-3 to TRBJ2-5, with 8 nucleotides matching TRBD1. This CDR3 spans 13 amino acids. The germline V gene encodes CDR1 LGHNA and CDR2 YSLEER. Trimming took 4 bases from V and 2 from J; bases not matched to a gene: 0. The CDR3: CASSRDRQETQYF. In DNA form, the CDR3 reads TGCGCCAGCAGCCGGGACAGGCAAGAGACCCAGTACTTC.

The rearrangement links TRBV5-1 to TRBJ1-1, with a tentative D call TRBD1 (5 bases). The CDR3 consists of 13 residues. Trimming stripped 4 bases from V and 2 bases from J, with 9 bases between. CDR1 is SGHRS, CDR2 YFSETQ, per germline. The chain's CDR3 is CASSIGHNTEAFF. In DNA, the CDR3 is TGCGCCAGCAGCATAGGACACAACACTGAAGCTTTCTTT.

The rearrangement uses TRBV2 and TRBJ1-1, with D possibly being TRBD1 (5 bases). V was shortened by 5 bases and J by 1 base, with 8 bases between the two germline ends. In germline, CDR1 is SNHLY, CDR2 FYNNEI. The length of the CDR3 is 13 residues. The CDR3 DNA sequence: TGTGCCAGCAGTACCACAGGGAACACTGAAGCTTTCTTT. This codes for CASSTTGNTEAFF.

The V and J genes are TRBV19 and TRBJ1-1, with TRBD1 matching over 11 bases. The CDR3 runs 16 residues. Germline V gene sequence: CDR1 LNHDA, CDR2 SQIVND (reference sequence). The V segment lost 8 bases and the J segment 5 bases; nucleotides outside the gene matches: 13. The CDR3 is CASERLGQGAWTEAFF. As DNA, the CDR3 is TGTGCCAGTGAGAGGCTAGGACAGGGGGCTTGGACTGAAGCTTTCTTT.

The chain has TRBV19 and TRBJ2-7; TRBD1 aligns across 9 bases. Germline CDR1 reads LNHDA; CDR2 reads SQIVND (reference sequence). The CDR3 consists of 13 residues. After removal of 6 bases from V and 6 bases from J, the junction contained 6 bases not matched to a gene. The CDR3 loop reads CASREQGAGEQYF. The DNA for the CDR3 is TGTGCCAGTAGGGAACAGGGGGCTGGCGAGCAGTACTTC.

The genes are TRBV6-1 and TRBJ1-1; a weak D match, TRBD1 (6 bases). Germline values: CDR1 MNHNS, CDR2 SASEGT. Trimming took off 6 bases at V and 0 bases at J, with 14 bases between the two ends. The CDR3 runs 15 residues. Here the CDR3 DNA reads TGTGCCAGCAGGACTCCAGGGGTTATGAACACTGAAGCTTTCTTT. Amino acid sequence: CASRTPGVMNTEAFF.

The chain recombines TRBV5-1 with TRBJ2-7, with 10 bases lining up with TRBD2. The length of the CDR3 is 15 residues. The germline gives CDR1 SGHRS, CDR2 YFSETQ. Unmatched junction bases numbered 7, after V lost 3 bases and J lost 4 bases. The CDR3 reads CASSSQRGGHYEQYF. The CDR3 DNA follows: TGCGCCAGCAGCTCCCAGCGGGGGGGCCATTACGAGCAGTACTTC.

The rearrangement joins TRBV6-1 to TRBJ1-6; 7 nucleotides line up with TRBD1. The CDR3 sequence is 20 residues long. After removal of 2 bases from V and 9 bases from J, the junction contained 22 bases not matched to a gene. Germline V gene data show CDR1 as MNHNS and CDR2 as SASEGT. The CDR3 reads CASSEFDKKTGKSLGSPLHF. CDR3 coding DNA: TGTGCCAGCAGTGAATTTGATAAGAAGACAGGGAAGTCTCTCGGTTCACCCCTCCACTTT.

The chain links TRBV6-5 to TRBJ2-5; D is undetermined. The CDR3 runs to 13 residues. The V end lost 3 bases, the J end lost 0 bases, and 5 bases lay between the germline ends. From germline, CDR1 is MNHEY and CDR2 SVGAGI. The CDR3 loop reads CASSYSDQETQYF. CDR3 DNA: TGTGCCAGCAGTTATTCGGACCAAGAGACCCAGTACTTC.

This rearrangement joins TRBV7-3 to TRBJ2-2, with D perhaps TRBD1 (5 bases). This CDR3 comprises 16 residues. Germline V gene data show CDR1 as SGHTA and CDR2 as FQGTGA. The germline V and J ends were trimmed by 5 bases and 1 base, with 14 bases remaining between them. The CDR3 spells CASSLQGGQNTGELFF. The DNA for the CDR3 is TGTGCCAGCAGCCTCCAGGGCGGCCAGAACACCGGGGAGCTGTTTTTT.

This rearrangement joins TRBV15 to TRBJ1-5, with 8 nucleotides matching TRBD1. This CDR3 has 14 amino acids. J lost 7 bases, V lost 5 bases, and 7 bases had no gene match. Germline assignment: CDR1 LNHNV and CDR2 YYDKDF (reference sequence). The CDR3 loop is CATSVDRGQQPQHF. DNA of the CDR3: TGTGCCACCAGCGTAGACAGGGGTCAACAGCCCCAGCATTTT.

The CDR3 region has the DNA TGTGCCAGCAGCTCCTCTAGGGGGGACAGGGGGGGGTACTACGAGCAGTACTTC. Translation gives CASSSSRGDRGGYYEQYF. The V call is TRBV5-4, the J call TRBJ2-7, with TRBD1 matching 11 bases. Germline CDR1 SGHNT, CDR2 YYREEE (reference sequence). The CDR3 is 18 residues long. Losses at the gene ends were 3 bases for V and 3 bases for J; bases not matched to a gene: 14.